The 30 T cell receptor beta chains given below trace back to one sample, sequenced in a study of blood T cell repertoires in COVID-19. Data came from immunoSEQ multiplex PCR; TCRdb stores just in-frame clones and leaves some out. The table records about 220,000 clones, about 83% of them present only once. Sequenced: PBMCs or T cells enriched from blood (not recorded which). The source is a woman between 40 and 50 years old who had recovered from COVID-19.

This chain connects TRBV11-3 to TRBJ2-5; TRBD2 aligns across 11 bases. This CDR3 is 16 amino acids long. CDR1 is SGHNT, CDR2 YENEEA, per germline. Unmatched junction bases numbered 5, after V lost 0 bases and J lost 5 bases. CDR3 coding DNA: TGTGCCAGCAGCTTAGACCTTAGCGGGAGGGGCGAGACCCAGTACTTC. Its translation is CASSLDLSGRGETQYF. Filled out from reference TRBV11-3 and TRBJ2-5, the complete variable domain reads EAGVVQSPRYKIIEKKQPVAFWCNPISGHNTLYWYLQNLGQGPELLIRYENEEAVDDSQLPKDRFSAERLKGVDSTLKIQPAELGDSAVYLCASSLDLSGRGETQYFGPGTRLLVL.

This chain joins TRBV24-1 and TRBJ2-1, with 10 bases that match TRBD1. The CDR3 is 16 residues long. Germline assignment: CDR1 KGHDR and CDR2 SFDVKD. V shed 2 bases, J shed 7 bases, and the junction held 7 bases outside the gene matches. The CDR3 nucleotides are TGTGCCACCAGTGATTCCGGGACAGGGGTCCTAAATGAGCAGTTCTTC. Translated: CATSDSGTGVLNEQFF.

Written as DNA, the CDR3 is TGTGCCACCAGTGGGGAAGCGGTTTCGGGGACCCAGTACTTC. Protein sequence: CATSGEAVSGTQYF. This chain links TRBV24-1 with TRBJ2-5, with D perhaps matching TRBD2 (5 bases). The germline V and J ends were trimmed by 5 bases and 7 bases, with 16 bases remaining between them. The CDR3 is 14 amino acids. Looked up from germline, CDR1 is KGHDR and CDR2 is SFDVKD.

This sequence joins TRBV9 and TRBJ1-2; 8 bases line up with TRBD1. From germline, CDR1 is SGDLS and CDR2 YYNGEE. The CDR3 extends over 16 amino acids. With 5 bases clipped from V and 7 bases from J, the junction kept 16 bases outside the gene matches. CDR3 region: CASRYGQGSLLSGYTF. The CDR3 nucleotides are TGTGCCAGCAGATACGGACAGGGAAGTCTCCTCTCTGGCTACACCTTC.

CDR3: CASPSGVGDTQYF. The CDR3 DNA is TGTGCCAGTCCTAGCGGAGTGGGGGATACGCAGTATTTT. This chain links TRBV2 with TRBJ2-3, with 7 bases lining up with TRBD2. Per the germline V gene, CDR1 is SNHLY and CDR2 is FYNNEI. The CDR3 has 13 residues. J gave up 6 bases and V 9 bases, and 9 bases lay outside the gene matches.

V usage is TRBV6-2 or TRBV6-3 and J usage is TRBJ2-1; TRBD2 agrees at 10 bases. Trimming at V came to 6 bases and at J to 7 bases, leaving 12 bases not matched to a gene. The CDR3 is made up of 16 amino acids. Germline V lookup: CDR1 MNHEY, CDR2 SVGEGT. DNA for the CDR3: TGTGCCAGCAGCCCCCCCTATAGCGGGAGGAGGAATGAGCAGTTCTTC. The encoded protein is CASSPPYSGRRNEQFF.

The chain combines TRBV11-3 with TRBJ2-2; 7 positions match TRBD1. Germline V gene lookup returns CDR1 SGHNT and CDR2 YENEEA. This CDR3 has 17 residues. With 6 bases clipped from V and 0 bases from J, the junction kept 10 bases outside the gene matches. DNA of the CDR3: TGTGCCAGCAGGTACAGGGGCCGTAATACGAACACCGGGGAGCTGTTTTTT. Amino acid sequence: CASRYRGRNTNTGELFF. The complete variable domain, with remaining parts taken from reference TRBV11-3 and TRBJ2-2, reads EAGVVQSPRYKIIEKKQPVAFWCNPISGHNTLYWYLQNLGQGPELLIRYENEEAVDDSQLPKDRFSAERLKGVDSTLKIQPAELGDSAVYLCASRYRGRNTNTGELFFGEGSRLTVL.

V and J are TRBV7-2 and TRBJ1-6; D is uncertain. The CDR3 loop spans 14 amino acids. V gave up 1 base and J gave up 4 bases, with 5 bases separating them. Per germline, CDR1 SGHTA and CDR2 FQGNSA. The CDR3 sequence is CASSLGGYNSPLHF. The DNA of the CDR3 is TGTGCCAGCAGCTTAGGAGGTTATAATTCACCCCTCCACTTT.

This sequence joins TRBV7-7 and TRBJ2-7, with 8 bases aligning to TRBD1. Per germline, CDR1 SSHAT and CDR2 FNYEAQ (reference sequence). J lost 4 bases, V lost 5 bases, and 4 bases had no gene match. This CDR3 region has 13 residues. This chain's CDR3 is CASSTGGSYEQYF. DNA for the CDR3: TGTGCCAGCAGCACAGGGGGATCTTACGAGCAGTACTTC.

CDR3 residues: CASSLQGDGQFF. The CDR3 DNA reads TGTGCCAGCAGTTTACAGGGCGATGGGCAGTTCTTC. The genes are TRBV12-3 or TRBV12-4 and TRBJ2-1, with TRBD1 as a possible D gene (5 bases). The CDR3 consists of 12 residues. Trimming removed 2 bases at V and 12 bases at J, with 11 bases between.

CDR3: CATSGLSGRAYNEQFF. In DNA, the CDR3 is TGCGCCACCTCTGGACTAAGCGGGAGGGCCTACAATGAGCAGTTCTTC. The V call is TRBV10-1, the J call TRBJ2-1; 10 bases are a match to TRBD2. This CDR3 contains 16 residues. Germline V gives CDR1 WNHNN, CDR2 SYGVQD (reference sequence). With V trimmed by 10 bases and J by 2 bases, 11 bases remained unmatched.

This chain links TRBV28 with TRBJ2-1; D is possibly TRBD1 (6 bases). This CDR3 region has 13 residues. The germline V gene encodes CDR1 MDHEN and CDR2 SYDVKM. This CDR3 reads CAAIRGMGNEQFF. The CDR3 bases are TGTGCAGCAATTAGGGGGATGGGGAATGAGCAGTTCTTC. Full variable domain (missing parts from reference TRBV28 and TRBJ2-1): DVKVTQSSRYLVKRTGEKVFLECVQDMDHENMFWYRQDPGLGLRLIYFSYDVKMKEKGDIPEGYSVSREKKERFSLILESASTNQTSMYLCAAIRGMGNEQFFGPGTRLTVL.

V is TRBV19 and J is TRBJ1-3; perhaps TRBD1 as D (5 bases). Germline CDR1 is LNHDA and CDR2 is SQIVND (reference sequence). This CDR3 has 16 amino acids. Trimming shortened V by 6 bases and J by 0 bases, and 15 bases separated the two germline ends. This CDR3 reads CASSFRRGPSGNTIYF. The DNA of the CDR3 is TGTGCCAGTAGCTTCCGGAGGGGTCCCTCTGGAAACACCATATATTTT.

Here the CDR3 DNA reads TGCGCCAGCAGTGAGTCGTTGGTCGGGGGCTACACCTTC. Translating it yields CASSESLVGGYTF. The chain is built from TRBV10-1 and TRBJ1-2, with D unresolved. The germline V gene encodes CDR1 WNHNN and CDR2 SYGVQD (reference sequence). The CDR3 totals 13 residues. Trimming pared 0 bases from V and 8 bases from J, leaving 10 bases between.

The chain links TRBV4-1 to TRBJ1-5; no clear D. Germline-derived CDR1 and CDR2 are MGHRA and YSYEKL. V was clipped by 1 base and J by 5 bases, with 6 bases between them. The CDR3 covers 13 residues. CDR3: CASSQGPDQPQHF. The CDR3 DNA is TGCGCCAGCAGCCAAGGTCCCGATCAGCCCCAGCATTTT.

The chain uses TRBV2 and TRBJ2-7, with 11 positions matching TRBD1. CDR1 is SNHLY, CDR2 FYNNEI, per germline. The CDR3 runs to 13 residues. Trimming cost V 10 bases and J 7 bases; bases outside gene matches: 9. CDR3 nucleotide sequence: TGTGCCACCATCCGGGACAGGGGGGAAGAGCAGTACTTC. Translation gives CATIRDRGEEQYF.

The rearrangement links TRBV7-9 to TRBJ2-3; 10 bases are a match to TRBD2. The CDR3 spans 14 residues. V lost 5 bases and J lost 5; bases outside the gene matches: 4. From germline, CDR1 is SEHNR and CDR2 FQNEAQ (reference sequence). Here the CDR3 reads CASSRTSGQDTQYF. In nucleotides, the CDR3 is TGTGCCAGCAGCCGGACTAGCGGACAAGATACGCAGTATTTT.

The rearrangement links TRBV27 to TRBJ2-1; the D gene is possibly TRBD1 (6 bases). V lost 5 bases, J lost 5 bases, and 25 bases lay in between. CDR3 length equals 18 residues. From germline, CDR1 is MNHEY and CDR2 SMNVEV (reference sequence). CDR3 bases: TGTGCCAGCAGTAAGAGGGGGAATAAAATACGGGACCACAATGAGCAGTTCTTC. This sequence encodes CASSKRGNKIRDHNEQFF.

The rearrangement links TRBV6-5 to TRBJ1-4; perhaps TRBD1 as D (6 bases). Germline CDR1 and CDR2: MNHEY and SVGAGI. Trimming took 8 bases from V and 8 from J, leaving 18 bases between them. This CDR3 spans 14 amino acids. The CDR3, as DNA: TGTGCCAGCTCTGCAGGGGTAAATAGCGAAAAACTGTTTTTT. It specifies CASSAGVNSEKLFF.

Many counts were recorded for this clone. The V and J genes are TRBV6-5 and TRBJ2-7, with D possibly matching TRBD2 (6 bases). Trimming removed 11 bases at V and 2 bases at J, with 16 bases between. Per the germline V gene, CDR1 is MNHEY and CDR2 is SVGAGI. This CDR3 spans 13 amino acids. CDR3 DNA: TGTGCCTTCCGTAGCGGACCGACCTACGAGCAGTACTTC. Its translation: CAFRSGPTYEQYF.

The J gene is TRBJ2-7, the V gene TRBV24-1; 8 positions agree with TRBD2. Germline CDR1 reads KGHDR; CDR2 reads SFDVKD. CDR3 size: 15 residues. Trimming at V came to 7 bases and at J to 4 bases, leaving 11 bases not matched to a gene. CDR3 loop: CATSTSGSPFYEQYF. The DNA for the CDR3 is TGTGCCACCAGCACTAGCGGATCTCCCTTTTACGAGCAGTACTTC.

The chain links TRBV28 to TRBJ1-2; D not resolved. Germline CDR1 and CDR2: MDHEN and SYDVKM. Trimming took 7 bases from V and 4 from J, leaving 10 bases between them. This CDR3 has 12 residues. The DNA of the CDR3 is TGTGCCAGCACTCCCAGGTCCTATGGCTACACCTTC. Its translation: CASTPRSYGYTF.

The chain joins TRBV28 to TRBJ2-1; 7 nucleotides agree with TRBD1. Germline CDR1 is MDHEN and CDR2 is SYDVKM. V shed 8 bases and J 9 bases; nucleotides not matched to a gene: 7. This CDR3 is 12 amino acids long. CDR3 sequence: CASSEGAREQFF. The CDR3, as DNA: TGTGCCAGCTCCGAGGGGGCACGTGAGCAGTTCTTC.

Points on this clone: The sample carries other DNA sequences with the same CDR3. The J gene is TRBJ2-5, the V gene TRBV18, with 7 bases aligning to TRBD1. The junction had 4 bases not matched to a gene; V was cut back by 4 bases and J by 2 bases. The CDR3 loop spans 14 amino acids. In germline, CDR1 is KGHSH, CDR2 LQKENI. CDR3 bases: TGTGCCAGCTCACTTCGGACAGGACAAGAGACCCAGTACTTC. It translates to CASSLRTGQETQYF.

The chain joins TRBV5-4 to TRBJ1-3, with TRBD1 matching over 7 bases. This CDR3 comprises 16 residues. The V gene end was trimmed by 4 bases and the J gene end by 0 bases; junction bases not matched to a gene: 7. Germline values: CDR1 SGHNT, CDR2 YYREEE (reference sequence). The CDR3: CASSLAGQSSGNTIYF. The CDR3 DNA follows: TGTGCCAGCAGCCTAGCGGGACAGAGCTCTGGAAACACCATATATTTT.

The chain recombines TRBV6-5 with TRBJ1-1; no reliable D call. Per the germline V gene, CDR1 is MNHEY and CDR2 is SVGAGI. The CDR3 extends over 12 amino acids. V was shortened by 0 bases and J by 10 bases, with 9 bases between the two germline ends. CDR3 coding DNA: TGTGCCAGCAGTTACTCGACTGGGAGAGCTTTCTTT. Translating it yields CASSYSTGRAFF.

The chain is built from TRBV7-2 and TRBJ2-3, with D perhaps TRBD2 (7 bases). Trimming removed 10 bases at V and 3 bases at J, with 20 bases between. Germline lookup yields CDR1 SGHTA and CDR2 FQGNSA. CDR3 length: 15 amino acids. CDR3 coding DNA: TGTGCCACCGGGGAGGGTGGAGGGGGAACAGATACGCAGTATTTT. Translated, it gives CATGEGGGGTDTQYF.

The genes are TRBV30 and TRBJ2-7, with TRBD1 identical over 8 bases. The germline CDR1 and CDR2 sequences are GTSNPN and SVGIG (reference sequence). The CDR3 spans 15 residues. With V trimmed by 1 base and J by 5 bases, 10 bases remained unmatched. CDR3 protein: CAWSAPWTGPHEQYF. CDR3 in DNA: TGTGCCTGGAGTGCCCCCTGGACAGGGCCCCACGAGCAGTACTTC.

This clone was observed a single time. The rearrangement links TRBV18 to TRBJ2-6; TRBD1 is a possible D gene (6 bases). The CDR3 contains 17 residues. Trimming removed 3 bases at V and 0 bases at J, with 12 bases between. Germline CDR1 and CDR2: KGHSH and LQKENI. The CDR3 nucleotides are TGTGCCAGCTCACCCCTCATCAGGGGCTCTGGGGCCAACGTCCTGACTTTC. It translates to CASSPLIRGSGANVLTF. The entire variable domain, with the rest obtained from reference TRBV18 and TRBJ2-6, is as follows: NAGVMQNPRHLVRRRGQEARLRCSPMKGHSHVYWYRQLPEEGLKFMVYLQKENIIDESGMPKERFSAEFPKEGPSILRIQQVVRGDSAAYFCASSPLIRGSGANVLTFGAGSRLTVL.

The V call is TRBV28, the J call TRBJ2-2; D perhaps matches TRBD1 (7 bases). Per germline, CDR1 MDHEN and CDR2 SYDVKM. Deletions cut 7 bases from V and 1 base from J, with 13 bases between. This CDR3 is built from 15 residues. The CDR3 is CASKGASENTGELFF. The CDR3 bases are TGTGCCAGCAAGGGGGCTAGCGAGAACACCGGGGAGCTGTTTTTT.